This T cell receptor (beta chain) was retrieved from a study of blood T cell repertoires in COVID-19. Sequenced by immunoSEQ multiplex PCR; TCRdb stores in-frame clones only, minus some. This sample carries 100,000 to 150,000 clones, roughly four fifths of them seen once, and the ten largest clones take 3.5% to 4%. The CDR3 runs to 16 residues. The V and J ends lost 3 bases and 8 bases, in that order; junction bases with no gene match: 10. Germline CDR1 and CDR2: LGHDT and YNNKEL (reference sequence). Sequenced input: peripheral blood. The source of this sequence is a woman between 45 and 60 years old with acute or convalescent COVID-19. This chain connects TRBV3-1 (or the pseudogene TRBV3-2) to TRBJ1-4; 9 bases map to TRBD1. The CDR3 is CASSHKAGTGREKLFF. The CDR3 DNA follows: TGTGCCAGCAGCCACAAGGCCGGGACAGGGAGGGAAAAACTGTTTTTT.